This TCR beta chain was identified during a study of spatial heterogeneity in lung cancer. In the study overall: Detection consistently captured more beta-chain sequences than alpha-chain sequences.

At least ten counts were recorded for this clonotype. The CDR3 totals 16 residues. The V gene's germline CDR1 is SGHTA and CDR2 FQGNSA. With V trimmed by 4 bases and J by 6 bases, 9 bases remained unmatched. Time point denoted: sample taken at primary tumor resection. TCRdb recomputed calls from the 5' RACE reads with MiXCR, one row per CDR3 protein. The profile shows about 48,000 distinct CDR3 sequences, approximately 5.7% of them singletons. Sample: PBMCs, taken at surgery. This clonotype was sampled from a male donor with early-stage non-small cell lung cancer. The rearrangement links TRBV7-2 to TRBJ2-2; the match to TRBD1 covers 9 bases. The CDR3 here is CASSSTGGAGPGELFF. The CDR3 bases are TGTGCCAGCAGCTCTACAGGGGGCGCGGGGCCCGGGGAGCTGTTTTTT. Drawing the rest from reference TRBV7-2 and TRBJ2-2, the complete variable domain is GAGVSQSPSNKVTEKGKDVELRCDPISGHTALYWYRQSLGQGLEFLIYFQGNSAPDKSGLPSDRFSAERTGGSVSTLTIQRTQQEDSAVYLCASSSTGGAGPGELFFGEGSRLTVL.